What follows is one T cell receptor beta chain and its context. The antigen is unknown. Each CDR3 protein is one row after TCRdb ran MiXCR on the PCR reads. Altogether about 15,000 distinct CDR3 sequences are present, approximately 71% being singletons, with the ten largest covering 0.95% to 1.3%. Losses at the gene ends were 1 base for V and 9 bases for J; bases not matched to a gene: 9. The CDR3 loop spans 15 amino acids. Germline V CDR1 and CDR2: MDHEN, SYDVKM. The sample originates from a study of vaccination and CD4 T cells after COVID-19. Study results and limitations: Median counts of SARS-CoV-2-reactive clonotypes increased from 21 to 38; this difference was not significant.

Sample: CD4+ T cells from blood, taken after SARS-CoV-2 vaccination. The clonotype originates from a human donor who had recovered from COVID-19. The J gene is TRBJ1-5, the V gene TRBV28, with 7 bases matching TRBD1. In DNA, the CDR3 is TGTGCCAGCAGTTTATCGGGGACAGTCCGGCTGCCCCAGCATTTT. It codes for CASSLSGTVRLPQHF. Full variable domain (rest looked up from reference TRBV28 and TRBJ1-5): DVKVTQSSRYLVKRTGEKVFLECVQDMDHENMFWYRQDPGLGLRLIYFSYDVKMKEKGDIPEGYSVSREKKERFSLILESASTNQTSMYLCASSLSGTVRLPQHFGDGTRLSIL.